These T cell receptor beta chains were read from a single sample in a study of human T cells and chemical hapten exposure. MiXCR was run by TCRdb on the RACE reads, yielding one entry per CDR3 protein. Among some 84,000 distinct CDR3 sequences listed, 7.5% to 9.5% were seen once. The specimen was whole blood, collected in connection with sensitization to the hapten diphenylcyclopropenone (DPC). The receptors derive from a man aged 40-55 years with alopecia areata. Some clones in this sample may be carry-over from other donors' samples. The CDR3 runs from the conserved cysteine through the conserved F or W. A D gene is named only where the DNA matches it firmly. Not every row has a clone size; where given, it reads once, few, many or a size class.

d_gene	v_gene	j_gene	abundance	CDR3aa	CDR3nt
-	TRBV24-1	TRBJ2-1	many	CATSGISGSGNEQFF	TGTGCCACCAGTGGGATATCCGGGAGTGGTAATGAGCAGTTCTTC
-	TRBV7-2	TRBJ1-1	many	CASSFIAGDTEAFF	TGTGCCAGCAGCTTTATCGCAGGGGACACTGAAGCTTTCTTT
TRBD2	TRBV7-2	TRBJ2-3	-	CASSRDVTSGRDTQYF	TGTGCCAGCTCCAGGGATGTAACTAGCGGAAGGGATACGCAGTATTTT
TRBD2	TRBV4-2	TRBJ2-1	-	CASSSAGGQVNNEQFF	TGTGCCAGCAGCTCAGCGGGAGGACAGGTGAACAATGAGCAGTTCTTC
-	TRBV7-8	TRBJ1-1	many	CASSLDGVNTEAFF	TGTGCCAGCAGCTTAGATGGGGTGAACACTGAAGCTTTCTTT
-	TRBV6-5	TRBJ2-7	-	CASSASGTSYEQYF	TGTGCCAGCAGTGCCTCCGGGACAAGCTACGAGCAGTACTTC
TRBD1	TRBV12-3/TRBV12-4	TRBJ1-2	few	CASSPGQGWNNYGYTF	TGTGCCAGCAGCCCCGGACAGGGGTGGAATAACTATGGCTACACCTTC
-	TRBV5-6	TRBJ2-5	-	CASSFISLPGTQYF	TGTGCCAGCAGCTTCATCTCTCTACCGGGGACCCAGTACTTC
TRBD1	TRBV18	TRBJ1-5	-	CASSQSTGGYSNQPQHF	TGTGCCAGCTCGCAATCGACAGGGGGCTATAGCAATCAGCCCCAGCATTTT
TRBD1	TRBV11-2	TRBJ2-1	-	CASSAGGSSYNEQFF	TGTGCCAGCAGCGCAGGGGGCAGCTCCTACAATGAGCAGTTCTTC
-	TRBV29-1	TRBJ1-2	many	CSVDLGPYGYTF	TGCAGCGTTGATCTTGGACCCTATGGCTACACCTTC
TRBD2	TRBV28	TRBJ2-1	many	CASWTSGRNIEQFF	TGTGCCAGCTGGACTAGCGGGAGGAATATTGAGCAGTTCTTC
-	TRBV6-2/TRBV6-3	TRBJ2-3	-	CASSYSLADTQYF	TGTGCCAGCAGTTACTCCCTCGCAGATACGCAGTATTTT
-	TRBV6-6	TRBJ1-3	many	CASSYSGRRQFSGNTIYF	TGTGCCAGCAGTTACTCGGGTCGGCGTCAGTTCTCTGGAAACACCATATATTTT
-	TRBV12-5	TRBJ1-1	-	CASGLPGQPNTEAFF	TGTGCTAGTGGTCTACCCGGACAACCGAACACTGAAGCTTTCTTT
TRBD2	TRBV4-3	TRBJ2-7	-	CASSPRSGTSGLVQYF	TGCGCCAGCAGCCCCCGTTCCGGGACTAGCGGTTTGGTGCAGTACTTC
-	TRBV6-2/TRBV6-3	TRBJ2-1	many	CASSSTGSYNEQFF	TGTGCCAGCAGCTCGACTGGTTCCTACAATGAGCAGTTCTTC
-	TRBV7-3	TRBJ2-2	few	CASREQGADTGELFF	TGTGCCAGCAGAGAACAGGGTGCGGACACCGGGGAGCTGTTTTTT
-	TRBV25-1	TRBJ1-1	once	CASSARSLRNTEAFF	TGTGCCAGCAGTGCCCGGAGCCTAAGAAACACTGAAGCTTTCTTT
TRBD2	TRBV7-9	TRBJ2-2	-	CASSQGALAANTGELFF	TGTGCCAGCAGCCAAGGAGCACTAGCGGCAAACACCGGGGAGCTGTTTTTT
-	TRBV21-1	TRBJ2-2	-	CASSRARPVGGELFF	TGTGCCAGCAGCCGCGCACGGCCTGTGGGCGGGGAGCTGTTTTTT
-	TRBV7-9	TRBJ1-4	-	CASSHGGGNEKLFF	TGTGCCAGCAGCCACGGGGGCGGGAATGAAAAACTGTTTTTT
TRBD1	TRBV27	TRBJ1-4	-	CASRGDRGEKLFF	TGTGCCAGCAGGGGGGACAGGGGAGAAAAACTGTTTTTT
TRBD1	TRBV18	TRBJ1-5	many	CASSPDRDRVHGAQHF	TGTGCCAGCTCACCCGACCGGGACAGGGTCCATGGAGCCCAGCATTTT
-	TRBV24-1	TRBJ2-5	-	CATSDRLAGETQYF	TGTGCCACCAGTGATCGTCTAGCTGGAGAGACCCAGTACTTC
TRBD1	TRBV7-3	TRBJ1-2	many	CASSFIGTGVDGYTF	TGTGCCAGCAGCTTTATCGGGACAGGGGTTGATGGCTACACCTTC
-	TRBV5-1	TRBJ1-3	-	CASSTGSGNTIYF	TGCGCCAGCAGTACTGGATCTGGAAACACCATATATTTT
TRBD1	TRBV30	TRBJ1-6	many	CACARTGTGVSPLHF	TGTGCCTGCGCCAGAACCGGGACAGGGGTTTCACCCCTCCACTTT
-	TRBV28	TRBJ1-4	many	CASSRQPTNEKLFF	TGTGCCAGCAGTCGACAGCCAACTAATGAAAAACTGTTTTTT
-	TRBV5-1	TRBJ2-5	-	CASSLGAVEETQYF	TGCGCCAGCAGCTTGGGGGCCGTCGAAGAGACCCAGTACTTC
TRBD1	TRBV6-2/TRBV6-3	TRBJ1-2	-	CASSKPGQGNGGYTF	TGTGCCAGCAGTAAACCGGGACAGGGGAACGGTGGCTACACCTTC
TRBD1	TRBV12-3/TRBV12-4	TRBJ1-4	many	CASSWGAGGSNEKLFF	TGTGCCAGCAGTTGGGGGGCAGGGGGCTCTAATGAAAAACTGTTTTTT
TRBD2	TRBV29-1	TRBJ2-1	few	CSTGSGGRTFF	TGCAGCACGGGGTCTGGCGGGAGGACGTTCTTC
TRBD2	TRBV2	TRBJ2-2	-	CASSELSSGSGELFF	TGTGCCAGCAGTGAGTTGTCTAGCGGGAGCGGGGAGCTGTTTTTT
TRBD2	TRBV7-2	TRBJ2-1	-	CASSRRFGLAGEVEQFF	TGTGCCAGCAGCCGGAGGTTCGGACTAGCGGGAGAGGTTGAGCAGTTCTTC
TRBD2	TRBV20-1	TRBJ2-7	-	CSARPGLAGVGEQYF	TGCAGTGCTCGACCAGGACTAGCGGGTGTGGGGGAGCAGTACTTC
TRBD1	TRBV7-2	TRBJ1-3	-	CASSQGQVVDTIYF	TGTGCAAGCAGCCAGGGACAGGTTGTAGACACCATATATTTT
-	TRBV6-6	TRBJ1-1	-	CASSYSRSEAFF	TGTGCCAGCAGTTACTCCAGAAGTGAAGCTTTCTTT
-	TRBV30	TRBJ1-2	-	CAWSTGGGREGYTF	TGTGCCTGGAGTACGGGAGGGGGACGGGAGGGCTACACCTTC
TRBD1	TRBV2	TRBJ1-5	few	CASRADRSRNQPQHF	TGTGCCAGCAGGGCGGACAGGAGCCGCAATCAGCCCCAGCATTTT
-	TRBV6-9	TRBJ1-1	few	CANRGVTEAFF	TGTGCCAACCGAGGGGTTACTGAAGCTTTCTTT
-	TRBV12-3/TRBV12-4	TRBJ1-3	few	CASSLGTAGNTIYF	TGTGCCAGCAGTTTAGGAACAGCGGGAAACACCATATATTTT
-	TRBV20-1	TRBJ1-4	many	CSAKAGTAGEKLFF	TGCAGTGCTAAGGCCGGCACGGCGGGGGAAAAACTGTTTTTT
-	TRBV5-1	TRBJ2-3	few	CASSLDGISTDTQYF	TGCGCCAGCAGCTTGGACGGGATAAGCACAGATACGCAGTATTTT
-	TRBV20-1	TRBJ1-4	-	CSARETLKEKLFF	TGCAGTGCTAGAGAGACACTAAAGGAAAAACTGTTTTTT
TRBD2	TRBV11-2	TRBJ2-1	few	CASSLDPQTSGYNEQFF	TGTGCCAGCAGCTTAGATCCACAGACTAGCGGATACAATGAGCAGTTCTTC
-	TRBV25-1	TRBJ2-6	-	CASSEFSREANVLTF	TGTGCCAGCAGTGAATTTTCGCGGGAGGCCAACGTCCTGACTTTC
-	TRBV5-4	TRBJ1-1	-	CASSLVGKTEAFF	TGTGCCAGCAGCTTAGTAGGGAAAACTGAAGCTTTCTTT
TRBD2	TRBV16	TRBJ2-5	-	CASSPPRRTSGRGETQYF	TGTGCCAGCAGCCCACCGAGGAGGACTAGCGGGAGGGGCGAGACCCAGTACTTC
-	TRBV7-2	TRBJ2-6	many	CASSPAGVGGANVLTF	TGTGCCAGCAGCCCGGCAGGGGTTGGTGGGGCCAACGTCCTGACTTTC